Here is one TCR beta chain with its context. This CDR3 contains 15 residues. The V segment lost 5 bases and the J segment 5 bases; nucleotides outside the gene matches: 7. Germline loops: CDR1 SGHTA, CDR2 FQGNSA. These data belong to a study of spatial heterogeneity in lung cancer. Noted time point: sample taken at primary tumor resection. Tumor, nontumor lung or frozen PBMC supplied whole RNA, sequenced without sorting. TCRdb reanalysed the 5' RACE reads using MiXCR and keeps one entry per CDR3 protein. This table holds roughly 91,000 distinct CDR3 sequences, 15% to 25% found once. Specimen: PBMCs, collected at surgery. The origin of this receptor is a male donor with early-stage non-small cell lung cancer. The chain joins TRBV7-2 to TRBJ2-5, with TRBD2 identical over 11 bases. CDR3 nucleotides: TGTGCCAGCAGCCCTGGGGCTAGCGGGGGGGAGACCCAGTACTTC. Residues: CASSPGASGGETQYF. The complete variable domain, with remaining parts taken from reference TRBV7-2 and TRBJ2-5, reads GAGVSQSPSNKVTEKGKDVELRCDPISGHTALYWYRQSLGQGLEFLIYFQGNSAPDKSGLPSDRFSAERTGGSVSTLTIQRTQQEDSAVYLCASSPGASGGETQYFGPGTRLLVL.